Listed below are T cell receptor beta chains from one sample, sequenced in a study of STAT5B mutations in CD4+ large granular lymphocyte leukemia. Using immunoSEQ multiplex PCR, the repertoire was profiled, and TCRdb retains in-frame clones only, with some absent. The sample lists tens of thousands of clones; roughly 71% were seen once. Sequenced material: CD4+ T cells from blood buffy coats. The source is a human donor in good health. The CDR3 runs from the conserved cysteine through the conserved F or W. The order of the fields is J gene, V gene, D gene, clone size, CDR3 DNA, CDR3 protein. The D gene is left open where the match is weak. Where a row states a size, it is once, few, many or the class of an expanded clone; other rows omit it.

TRBJ2-7 | TRBV28 | TRBD2 | NA | TGTGCCAGCAGTCTCACCGGGACTAGCTCCTACGAGCAGTACTTC | CASSLTGTSSYEQYF
TRBJ2-7 | TRBV4-2 | NA | once | TGTGCCAGCAGCCAAGTGGCCAGCGAGCAGTACTTC | CASSQVASEQYF
TRBJ2-1 | TRBV6-1 | TRBD1 | NA | TGTGCCAGCAGTGAGGGGGACAGGTTTCACAATGAGCAGTTCTTC | CASSEGDRFHNEQFF
TRBJ1-4 | TRBV19 | NA | NA | TGTGCCAGTAGCCTCCCGGTCGGAGGTAATGAAAAACTGTTTTTT | CASSLPVGGNEKLFF
TRBJ2-1 | TRBV28 | NA | NA | TGTGCCAGCAGTTTAGGGGGAACAAAGCAGTTCTTC | CASSLGGTKQFF
TRBJ1-6 | TRBV5-1 | NA | NA | TGCGCCAGCAGCCTCGACCGGGCCGTGAATTCACCCCTCCACTTT | CASSLDRAVNSPLHF
TRBJ2-3 | TRBV5-6 | NA | NA | TGTGCCAGCAGCCCTCTCTACGGGGCAGATACGCAGTATTTT | CASSPLYGADTQYF
TRBJ1-6 | TRBV9 | NA | NA | TGTGCCAGCAGCGGACGAGGGATCTCCTATAATTCACCCCTCCACTTT | CASSGRGISYNSPLHF
TRBJ1-6 | TRBV6-5 | TRBD1 | NA | TGTGCCAGCAGTCCGGACAGGGGAAAAAACTCACCCCTCCACTTT | CASSPDRGKNSPLHF
TRBJ2-3 | TRBV7-7 | NA | NA | TGTGCCAGCAGCTCCCAAGTCACAGATACGCAGTATTTT | CASSSQVTDTQYF
TRBJ2-7 | TRBV11-2 | TRBD2 | NA | TGTGCCAGCAGCTATCTAGCGGGGGGCGTTCACTACGAGCAGTACTTC | CASSYLAGGVHYEQYF
TRBJ1-2 | TRBV18 | TRBD1 | NA | TGTGCCAGCTCGCTACAGGGGTCTGAGGCTAGGTATGGCTACACCTTC | CASSLQGSEARYGYTF
TRBJ1-1 | TRBV6-1 | NA | NA | TGTGCCAGCAGTCGATCTAATTTGAACACTGAAGCTTTCTTT | CASSRSNLNTEAFF
TRBJ2-7 | TRBV7-2 | TRBD1 | NA | TGTGCCAGCAGCCGCCAGACAGGGTCGGGCGAGCAGTACTTC | CASSRQTGSGEQYF
TRBJ1-2 | TRBV6-5 | NA | NA | TGTGCCAGCAGTTACTCGCGGGTAGTCTATGGCTACACCTTC | CASSYSRVVYGYTF
TRBJ1-2 | TRBV6-4 | TRBD1 | once | TGTGCCAGCAGCGACGGACAGGGGCTGTATGGCTACACCTTC | CASSDGQGLYGYTF
TRBJ2-7 | TRBV5-4 | TRBD2 | NA | TGTGCCAGCAGCTTGAGGACGGGGGGGTTCAGCGAGCAGTACTTC | CASSLRTGGFSEQYF
TRBJ2-2 | TRBV19 | NA | few | TGTGCCAGTAGTCCGAGACCCAGGGTGGCCGGGGAGCTGTTTTTT | CASSPRPRVAGELFF
TRBJ2-5 | TRBV25-1 | TRBD2 | NA | TGTGCCAGCAGTACACCGGGAGGGAGGGAAGAGACCCAGTACTTC | CASSTPGGREETQYF
TRBJ1-2 | TRBV7-9 | NA | NA | TGTGCCAGCAGCTTGGGTCGAGGGACCTATGGCTACACCTTC | CASSLGRGTYGYTF
TRBJ2-7 | TRBV6-6 | TRBD1 | NA | TGTGCCAGCAGTTGGCTAAGACAGGGGAAGTCATACGAGCAGTACTTC | CASSWLRQGKSYEQYF
TRBJ1-2 | TRBV6-5 | NA | NA | TGTGCCAGCAGTTACTCCTGGACAGAAAACTATGGCTACACCTTC | CASSYSWTENYGYTF
TRBJ1-3 | TRBV29-1 | TRBD1 | NA | TGCAGCGTGGCAGGGACAGGTGGGAACACCATATATTTT | CSVAGTGGNTIYF
TRBJ1-2 | TRBV28 | NA | NA | TGTGCCGCCCAGAGCTATGGCTACACCTTC | CAAQSYGYTF
TRBJ2-3 | TRBV18 | TRBD2 | NA | TGTGCCAGCTCACCACCGGAGCGGGGGGTTAGCACAGATACGCAGTATTTT | CASSPPERGVSTDTQYF
TRBJ2-2 | TRBV9 | TRBD1 | NA | TGTGCCAGCAGCGTGAGACAGGGACGTAACACCGGGGAGCTGTTTTTT | CASSVRQGRNTGELFF
TRBJ1-2 | TRBV19 | TRBD1 | NA | TGTGCCAGTAGTATTGACAGGGGGCGCAACTATGGCTACACCTTC | CASSIDRGRNYGYTF
TRBJ1-6 | TRBV30 | TRBD1 | NA | TGTGCCTGGCCTTGGACAGGAAGCTCCTATAATTCACCCCTCCACTTT | CAWPWTGSSYNSPLHF
TRBJ2-1 | TRBV5-1 | TRBD2 | NA | TGCGCCAGCACCGAAACTAGCGGGGGGGCGGGAGAGCAGTTCTTC | CASTETSGGAGEQFF
TRBJ2-1 | TRBV6-6 | NA | NA | TGTGCCAGCAGTCAACCCCAGGTCCATGCTGAGCAGTTCTTC | CASSQPQVHAEQFF
TRBJ1-2 | TRBV5-4 | TRBD1 | NA | TGTGCCAGCAGCCGGAGGGACAGAGAAATTAATGGCTACACCTTC | CASSRRDREINGYTF
TRBJ1-1 | TRBV5-6 | NA | NA | TGTGCCAGCAGCTCGCAGGGGTGGTGGAACACTGAAGCTTTCTTT | CASSSQGWWNTEAFF
TRBJ1-1 | TRBV5-1 | NA | NA | TGCGCCAGCAGCAGCCTAAAGGGGACTGAAGCTTTCTTT | CASSSLKGTEAFF
TRBJ1-1 | TRBV9 | NA | few | TGTGCCAGCAGCCCACAGGGAGAGCAAACTGAAGCTTTCTTT | CASSPQGEQTEAFF
TRBJ2-7 | TRBV4-1 | TRBD2 | NA | TGCGCCAGCAGCCAAGATAGAGCCAGCGGGGGGGCCTTCGAGCAGTACTTC | CASSQDRASGGAFEQYF
TRBJ2-7 | TRBV7-2 | NA | NA | TGTGCCAGCAGCCCGTGGGAGGCCTACGAGCAGTACTTC | CASSPWEAYEQYF
TRBJ1-2 | TRBV7-8 | TRBD1 | NA | TGTGCCAGCAGCCCACGACAGGGAGTCCCCCAGATGTGCTTC | CASSPRQGVPQMCF
TRBJ2-5 | TRBV7-2 | NA | NA | TGTGCCAGCAGCAGCATGGGGGAGACCCAGTACTTC | CASSSMGETQYF
TRBJ2-7 | TRBV2 | TRBD1 | few | TGTGCCACCAGGGACAGCGGCGGCCAATACGAGCAGTACTTC | CATRDSGGQYEQYF
TRBJ2-3 | TRBV18 | TRBD1 | few | TGTGCCAGCTCACCCCCGGGACAGGGGGCAGATACGCAGTATTTT | CASSPPGQGADTQYF
TRBJ2-7 | TRBV5-6 | TRBD2 | NA | TGTGCCAGCAAACGGGGGGGTTCCCTCGAGCAGTACTTC | CASKRGGSLEQYF
TRBJ1-2 | TRBV5-6 | NA | NA | TGTGCCAGCAGCTTGACCCGACGTCCTTATGGCTACACCTTC | CASSLTRRPYGYTF
TRBJ2-7 | TRBV7-9 | NA | NA | TGTGCCAGCAGCTTAGGGACCGGGGGCCAAACCTACGAGCAGTACTTC | CASSLGTGGQTYEQYF
TRBJ2-7 | TRBV6-4 | NA | NA | TGTGCCAGCAGAGCCGGTTTGCGTGGGGCGCGATACGAGCAGTACTTC | CASRAGLRGARYEQYF
TRBJ2-1 | TRBV5-1 | TRBD2 | NA | TGCGCCAGCAGGTACGCGGGGGTATCCTACAATGAGCAGTTCTTC | CASRYAGVSYNEQFF
TRBJ1-2 | TRBV7-2 | NA | NA | TGTGCCAGCAGCTTAGCGAATGAGGGGTATGGCTACACCTTC | CASSLANEGYGYTF
TRBJ1-1 | TRBV10-3 | TRBD1 | few | TGTGCCACCTCGACAGGGCTGAACACTGAAGCTTTCTTT | CATSTGLNTEAFF
TRBJ1-4 | TRBV2 | NA | few | TGTGCCAGCAGTAACCTGGGAGGAGCGGAAAAACTGTTTTTT | CASSNLGGAEKLFF
TRBJ1-4 | TRBV4-3 | NA | few | TGCGCCAGCAGCCAAAACGGGGGGGGCCCGGGGGAAAAACTGTTTTTT | CASSQNGGGPGEKLFF
TRBJ1-5 | TRBV4-2 | NA | NA | TGTGCCAGCAGCCAAGGGAGAAGGGACCGTAGTCTCTATCAGCCCCAGCATTTT | CASSQGRRDRSLYQPQHF
TRBJ1-5 | TRBV2 | NA | NA | TGTGCCAGCAGTGTTGCGGAAATAACGAATCAGCCCCAGCATTTT | CASSVAEITNQPQHF
TRBJ1-1 | TRBV5-1 | NA | NA | TGCGCCAGCAGCTTGGCCCCTAGGAACACTGAAGCTTTCTTT | CASSLAPRNTEAFF
TRBJ2-2 | TRBV4-2 | TRBD2 | few | TGTGCCAGCAGCCAAGAGGGACTAGCGGAGAGAACCGGGGAGCTGTTTTTT | CASSQEGLAERTGELFF